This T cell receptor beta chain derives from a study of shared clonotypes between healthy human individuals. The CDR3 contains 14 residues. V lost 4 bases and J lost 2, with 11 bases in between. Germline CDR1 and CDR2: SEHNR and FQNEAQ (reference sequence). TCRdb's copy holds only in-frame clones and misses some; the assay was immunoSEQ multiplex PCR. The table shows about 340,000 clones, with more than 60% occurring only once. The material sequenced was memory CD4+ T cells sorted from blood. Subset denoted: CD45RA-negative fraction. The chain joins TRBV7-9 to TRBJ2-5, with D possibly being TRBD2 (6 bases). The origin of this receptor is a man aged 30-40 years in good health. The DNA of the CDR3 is TGTGCCAGCAGCTCCCTCGCGGGGCAAGAGACCCAGTACTTC. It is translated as CASSSLAGQETQYF.